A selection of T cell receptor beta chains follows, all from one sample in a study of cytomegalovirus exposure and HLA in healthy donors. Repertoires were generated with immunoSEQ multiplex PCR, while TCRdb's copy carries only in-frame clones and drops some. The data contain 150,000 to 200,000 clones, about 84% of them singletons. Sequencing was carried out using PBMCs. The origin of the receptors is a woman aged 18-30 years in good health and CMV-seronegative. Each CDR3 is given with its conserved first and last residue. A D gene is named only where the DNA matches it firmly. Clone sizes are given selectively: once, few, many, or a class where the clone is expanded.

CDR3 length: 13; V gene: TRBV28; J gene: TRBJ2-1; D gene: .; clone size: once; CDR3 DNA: TGTGCCAGCAGTTTAGAGGGCTACAATGAGCAGTTCTTC; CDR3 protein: CASSLEGYNEQFF
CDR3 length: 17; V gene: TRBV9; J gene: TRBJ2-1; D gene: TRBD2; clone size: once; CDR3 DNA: TGTGCCAGCAGCCGCGGACCACTAGCGGGGTTCTACAATGAGCAGTTCTTC; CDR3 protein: CASSRGPLAGFYNEQFF
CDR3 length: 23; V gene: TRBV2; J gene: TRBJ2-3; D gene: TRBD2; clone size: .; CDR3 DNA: TGTGCCAGCAGTGAAGGGACAAGGAAGCCCTTGGGACTAGCAAAATCTAGCACAGATACGCAGTATTTT; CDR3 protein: CASSEGTRKPLGLAKSSTDTQYF
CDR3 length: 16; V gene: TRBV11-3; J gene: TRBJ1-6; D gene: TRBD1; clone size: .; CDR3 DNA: TGTGCCAGCAGCCTACGACCCGGGACAGTCAATTCACCCCTCCACTTT; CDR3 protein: CASSLRPGTVNSPLHF
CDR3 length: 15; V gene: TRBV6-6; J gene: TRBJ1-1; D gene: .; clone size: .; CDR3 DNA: TGTGCCAGCAGCCTGGGGGGGATCTCGGGGGTCGGGGCTTTCTTT; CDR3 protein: CASSLGGISGVGAFF
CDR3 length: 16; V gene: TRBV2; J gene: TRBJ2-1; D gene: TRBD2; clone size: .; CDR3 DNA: TGTGCCAGCAGTGAAGTCCCTAGCGGGAGATTCGATGAGCAGTTCTTC; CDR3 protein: CASSEVPSGRFDEQFF
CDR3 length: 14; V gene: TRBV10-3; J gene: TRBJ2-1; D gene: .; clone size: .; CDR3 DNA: TGTGCCATCAGTGGCGGGGAGAAAAACAATGAGCAGTTCTTC; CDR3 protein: CAISGGEKNNEQFF
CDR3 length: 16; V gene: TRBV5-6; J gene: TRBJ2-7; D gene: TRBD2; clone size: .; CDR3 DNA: TGTGCCAGCAGGCCCGCTGGGGCTAGCGGAACCTACGAGCAGTACTTC; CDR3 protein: CASRPAGASGTYEQYF
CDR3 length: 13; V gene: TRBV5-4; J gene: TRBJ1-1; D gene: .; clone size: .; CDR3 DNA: TGTGCCAGCAGCTTGGGCAGGGCCACTGAAGCTTTCTTT; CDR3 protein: CASSLGRATEAFF
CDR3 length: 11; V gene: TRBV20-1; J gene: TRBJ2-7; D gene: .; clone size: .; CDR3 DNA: TGCAGTGCTAGAAGGGGCTACGAGCAGTACTTC; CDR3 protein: CSARRGYEQYF
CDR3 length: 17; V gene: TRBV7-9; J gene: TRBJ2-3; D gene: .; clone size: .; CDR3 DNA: TGTGCCAGCAGTCCCATCCCCCGCAGGGCTGGGACAGATACGCAGTATTTT; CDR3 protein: CASSPIPRRAGTDTQYF
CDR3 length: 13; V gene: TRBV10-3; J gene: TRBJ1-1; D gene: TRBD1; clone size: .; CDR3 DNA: TGTGCCATCAGGACGGACAGGGTTTCTGAAGCTTTCTTT; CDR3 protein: CAIRTDRVSEAFF
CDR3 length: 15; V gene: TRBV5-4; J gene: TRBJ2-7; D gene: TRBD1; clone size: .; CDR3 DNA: TGTGCCAGCAGCGTCGACAGGGGGCCGGACTACGAGCAGTACTTC; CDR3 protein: CASSVDRGPDYEQYF
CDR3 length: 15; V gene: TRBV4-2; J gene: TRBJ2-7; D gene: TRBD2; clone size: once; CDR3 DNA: TGTGCCAGCAGCTGGTCGCGGGAGAGCGCCTACGAGCAGTACTTC; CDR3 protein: CASSWSRESAYEQYF
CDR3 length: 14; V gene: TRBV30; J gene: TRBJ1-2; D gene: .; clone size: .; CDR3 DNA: TGTGCCTGGAGTGTACTGAGCCTAGGCTATGGCTACACCTTC; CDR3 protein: CAWSVLSLGYGYTF
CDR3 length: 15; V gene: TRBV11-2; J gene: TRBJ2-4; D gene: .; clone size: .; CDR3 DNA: TGTGCCAGCAGCACTCAAAGGGAGGCCAAAAACATTCAGTACTTC; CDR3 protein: CASSTQREAKNIQYF